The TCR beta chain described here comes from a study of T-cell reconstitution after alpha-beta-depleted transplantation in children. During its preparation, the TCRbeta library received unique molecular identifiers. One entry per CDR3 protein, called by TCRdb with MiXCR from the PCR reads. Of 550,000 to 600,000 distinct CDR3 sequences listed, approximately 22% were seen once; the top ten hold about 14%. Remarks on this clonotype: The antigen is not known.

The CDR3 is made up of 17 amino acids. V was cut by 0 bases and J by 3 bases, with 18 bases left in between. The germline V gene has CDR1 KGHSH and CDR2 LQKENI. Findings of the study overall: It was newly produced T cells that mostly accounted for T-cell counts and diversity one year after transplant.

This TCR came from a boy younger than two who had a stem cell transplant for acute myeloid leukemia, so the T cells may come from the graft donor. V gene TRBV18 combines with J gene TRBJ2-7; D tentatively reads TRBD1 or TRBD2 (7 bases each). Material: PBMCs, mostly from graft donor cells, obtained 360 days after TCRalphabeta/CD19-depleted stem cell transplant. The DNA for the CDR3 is TGTGCCAGCTCACCACCGACAGGGAGGGAGTCCTACTACGAGCAGTACTTC. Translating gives CASSPPTGRESYYEQYF.